This section outlines one T cell receptor (beta chain) sequence together with its context. The CDR3 runs to 17 residues. The germline gives CDR1 LGHNA, CDR2 YSLEER. V trimming: 5 bases; J trimming: 0 bases; junction bases outside the gene matches: 10. These data belong to a study of identical twins. A single record per CDR3 protein comes from TCRdb applying MiXCR to the 5' RACE reads. The sample records roughly 190,000 distinct CDR3 sequences, approximately 15% being singletons. The sample also formed part of further work on T cells expressing NK-cell markers. That report adds: The CD3+CD56-NKG2C+ fraction of several donors was likewise dominated by these clonotypes.

This chain connects TRBV4-3 to TRBJ2-1; 7 positions agree with TRBD2. Sequencing used CD8+ T cells sorted from blood. This receptor was taken from a woman between 18 and 30 years old in good health. Here the CDR3 DNA reads TGCGCCAGCAGCTCCAGACTAGCCCCTAGCTCCTACAATGAGCAGTTCTTC. Amino acid sequence: CASSSRLAPSSYNEQFF.